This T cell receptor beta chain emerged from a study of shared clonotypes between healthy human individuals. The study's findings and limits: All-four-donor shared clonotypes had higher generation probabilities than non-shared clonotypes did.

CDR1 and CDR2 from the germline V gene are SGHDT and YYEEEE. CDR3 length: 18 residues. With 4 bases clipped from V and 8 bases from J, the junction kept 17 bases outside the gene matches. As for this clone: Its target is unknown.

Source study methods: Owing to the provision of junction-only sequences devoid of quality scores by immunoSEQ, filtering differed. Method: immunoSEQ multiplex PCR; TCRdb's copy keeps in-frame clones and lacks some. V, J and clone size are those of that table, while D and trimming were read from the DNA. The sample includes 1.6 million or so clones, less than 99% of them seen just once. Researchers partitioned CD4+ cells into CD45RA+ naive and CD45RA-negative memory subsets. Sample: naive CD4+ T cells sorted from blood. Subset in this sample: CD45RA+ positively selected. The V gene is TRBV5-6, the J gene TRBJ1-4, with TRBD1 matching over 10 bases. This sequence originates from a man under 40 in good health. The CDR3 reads CASSRGGTGVPMIEKLFF. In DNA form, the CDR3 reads TGTGCCAGCAGCCGCGGTGGGACAGGGGTCCCTATGATCGAAAAACTGTTTTTT. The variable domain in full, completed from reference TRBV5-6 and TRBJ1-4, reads DAGVTQSPTHLIKTRGQQVTLRCSPKSGHDTVSWYQQALGQGPQFIFQYYEEEERQRGNFPDRFSGHQFPNYSSELNVNALLLGDSALYLCASSRGGTGVPMIEKLFFGSGTQLSVL.